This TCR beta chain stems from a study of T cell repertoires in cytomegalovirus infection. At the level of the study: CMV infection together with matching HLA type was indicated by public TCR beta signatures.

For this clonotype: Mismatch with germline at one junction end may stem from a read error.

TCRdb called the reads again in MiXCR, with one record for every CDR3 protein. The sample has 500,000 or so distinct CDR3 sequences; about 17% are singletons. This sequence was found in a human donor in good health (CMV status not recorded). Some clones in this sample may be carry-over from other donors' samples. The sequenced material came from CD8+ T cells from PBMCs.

The CDR3 bases are TGTGCTAGTGCTTTGGGGGGAAAGAACACTGAAGCTTTCTTT. Its translation is CASALGGKNTEAFF. The chain joins TRBV12-5 to TRBJ1-1; a weak D match, TRBD1 (5 bases). The CDR3 length is 14 residues. Germline CDR1 is LGHNT and CDR2 is FRNRAP.